These T cell receptor beta chains were read from a single sample in a study of shared clonotypes between healthy human individuals. Assay used: immunoSEQ multiplex PCR; TCRdb lists only in-frame clones, some missing. The sample carries some 650,000 clones, around 97% recorded once. The material sequenced was naive CD4+ T cells sorted from blood. These TCRs come from a woman in her 30s in good health. Each CDR3 is given with its conserved first and last residue. Fields, in order: V gene, D gene, J gene, CDR3 protein, CDR3 DNA. The D gene is left open where the match is weak.

V gene: TRBV10-3; D gene: TRBD1; J gene: TRBJ1-3; CDR3 protein: CATRLLTGGGSGNTIYF; CDR3 DNA: TGTGCCACCAGACTTTTGACAGGGGGAGGCTCTGGAAACACCATATATTTT
V gene: TRBV2; D gene: TRBD2; J gene: TRBJ2-1; CDR3 protein: CAVSGRPKAGVRDEQFF; CDR3 DNA: TGTGCCGTAAGCGGGAGGCCCAAAGCGGGAGTTAGGGATGAGCAGTTCTTC
V gene: TRBV30; D gene: .; J gene: TRBJ2-5; CDR3 protein: CAWSVSGTGQETQYF; CDR3 DNA: TGTGCCTGGAGTGTAAGTGGGACGGGTCAAGAGACCCAGTACTTC
V gene: TRBV2; D gene: .; J gene: TRBJ1-4; CDR3 protein: CASSVSPTTNEKLFF; CDR3 DNA: TGTGCCAGCAGTGTCTCACCTACAACTAATGAAAAACTGTTTTTT
V gene: TRBV7-2; D gene: .; J gene: TRBJ2-3; CDR3 protein: CASSLLLTGTDTQYF; CDR3 DNA: TGTGCCAGCAGCTTATTGTTGACGGGGACAGATACGCAGTATTTT
V gene: TRBV29-1; D gene: .; J gene: TRBJ2-1; CDR3 protein: CSGPGLGNEQFF; CDR3 DNA: TGCAGCGGGCCGGGACTCGGCAATGAGCAGTTCTTC
V gene: TRBV28; D gene: .; J gene: TRBJ2-1; CDR3 protein: CASTRGGLAILSYNEQFF; CDR3 DNA: TGTGCCAGCACCCGAGGGGGATTGGCGATACTCTCCTACAATGAGCAGTTCTTC
V gene: TRBV6-5; D gene: .; J gene: TRBJ2-1; CDR3 protein: CASTRTIDGHEQFF; CDR3 DNA: TGTGCCAGCACCCGGACTATCGACGGACATGAGCAGTTCTTC
V gene: TRBV6-5; D gene: .; J gene: TRBJ2-3; CDR3 protein: CASSLTHTDTQYF; CDR3 DNA: TGTGCCAGCAGTCTTACACACACAGATACGCAGTATTTT
V gene: TRBV28; D gene: .; J gene: TRBJ2-1; CDR3 protein: CASSLSRRSYNEQFF; CDR3 DNA: TGTGCCAGCAGTTTAAGCCGGCGCTCCTACAATGAGCAGTTCTTC
V gene: TRBV5-1; D gene: .; J gene: TRBJ2-5; CDR3 protein: CASSGTRGWGETQYF; CDR3 DNA: TGCGCCAGCAGCGGGACCAGGGGTTGGGGGGAGACCCAGTACTTC